This note documents a single TCR beta chain sequence. Unmatched junction bases numbered 2, after V lost 0 bases and J lost 6 bases. Germline CDR1 is SGHTA and CDR2 is FQGNSA. The CDR3 sequence is 15 residues long. TCRdb re-derived calls from the RT-PCR reads in MiXCR, one entry per CDR3 protein. The sample carries approximately 720,000 distinct CDR3 sequences, 14% recorded once. The TCR comes from a female donor in good health, serving as a healthy control. What was sequenced was memory CD4+ T cells from blood. This chain joins TRBV7-2 and TRBJ2-3; 11 nucleotides line up with TRBD2. The CDR3 nucleotides are TGTGCCAGCAGCTTAGCGGTAGCGGGAGGGGATACGCAGTATTTT. It translates to CASSLAVAGGDTQYF.